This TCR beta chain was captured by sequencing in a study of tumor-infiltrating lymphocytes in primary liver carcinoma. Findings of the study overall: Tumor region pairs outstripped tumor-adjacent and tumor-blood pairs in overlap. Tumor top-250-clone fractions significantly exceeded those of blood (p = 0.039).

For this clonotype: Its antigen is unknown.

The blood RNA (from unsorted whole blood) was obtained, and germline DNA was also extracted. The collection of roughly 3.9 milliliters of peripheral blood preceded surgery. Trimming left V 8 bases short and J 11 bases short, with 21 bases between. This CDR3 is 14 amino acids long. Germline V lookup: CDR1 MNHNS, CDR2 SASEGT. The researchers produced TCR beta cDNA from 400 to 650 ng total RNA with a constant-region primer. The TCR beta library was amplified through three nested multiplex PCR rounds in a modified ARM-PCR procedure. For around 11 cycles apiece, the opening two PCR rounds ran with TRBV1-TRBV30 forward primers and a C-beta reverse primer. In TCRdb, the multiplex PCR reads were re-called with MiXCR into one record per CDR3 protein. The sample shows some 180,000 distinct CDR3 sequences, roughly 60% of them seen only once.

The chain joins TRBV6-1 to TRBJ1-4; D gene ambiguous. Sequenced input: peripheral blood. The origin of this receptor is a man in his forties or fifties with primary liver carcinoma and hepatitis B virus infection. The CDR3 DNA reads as TGTGCCAGCTACACACCGTATGCGAAGTGGAAACTGTTTTTT. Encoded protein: CASYTPYAKWKLFF.